Below, 26 T cell receptor beta chains from the same sample are listed, as sequenced in a study of control samples from healthy donors and cancer patients. TCRdb keeps only in-frame clones here, not all; method: immunoSEQ multiplex PCR. The table shows about 55,000 clones, with 95% occurring only once. The sample was blood. These receptors were collected from a man aged 25 to 40 in good health.

The J gene is TRBJ2-7, the V gene TRBV18; D is possibly TRBD2 (6 bases). This CDR3 region has 12 residues. The ends were cut back, 6 bases at V and 7 bases at J, with 13 bases in the middle. Per the germline V gene, CDR1 is KGHSH and CDR2 is LQKENI. CDR3 amino acids: CASSPGGWEQYF. The DNA of the CDR3 is TGTGCCAGCTCCCCAGGAGGGTGGGAGCAGTACTTC.

The chain couples TRBV7-9 to TRBJ2-1, with 11 bases that match TRBD1. This CDR3 spans 15 amino acids. Germline CDR1 and CDR2: SEHNR and FQNEAQ (reference sequence). Trimming cost V 1 base and J 8 bases; bases outside gene matches: 4. This chain's CDR3 is CASSLVGQGAHEQFF. The CDR3 region has the DNA TGTGCCAGCAGCTTAGTTGGACAGGGGGCACATGAGCAGTTCTTC.

The chain uses TRBV7-3 and TRBJ2-2; tentatively, D is TRBD1 or TRBD2 (5 bases each). From germline, CDR1 is SGHTA and CDR2 FQGTGA. The CDR3 loop spans 19 amino acids. Trimming removed 1 base from V and 5 bases from J, with 23 bases in between. CDR3 nucleotide sequence: TGTGCCAGCAGCTTAAGCCTGGGACGGCCGAACGTAAGAACCGGGGAGCTGTTTTTT. Its translation: CASSLSLGRPNVRTGELFF. Looking up the rest from reference TRBV7-3 and TRBJ2-2 gives the full variable domain: GAGVSQTPSNKVTEKGKYVELRCDPISGHTALYWYRQSLGQGPEFLIYFQGTGAADDSGLPNDRFFAVRPEGSVSTLKIQRTERGDSAVYLCASSLSLGRPNVRTGELFFGEGSRLTVL.

The V gene is TRBV6-2 or TRBV6-3, the J gene TRBJ2-1, with D uncertain. This CDR3 spans 12 amino acids. Germline loops: CDR1 MNHEY, CDR2 SVGEGT. Trimming removed 5 bases at V and 5 bases at J, with 7 bases between. DNA of the CDR3: TGTGCCAGCAGTCTCCATAACAATGAGCAGTTCTTC. Its protein product is CASSLHNNEQFF.

V is TRBV27 and J is TRBJ2-1, with a weak D call TRBD2 (6 bases). Germline V gene lookup returns CDR1 MNHEY and CDR2 SMNVEV (reference sequence). The germline V and J ends were trimmed by 4 bases and 0 bases, with 10 bases remaining between them. The CDR3 covers 15 residues. CDR3 nucleotide sequence: TGTGCCAGCAGTTCCCCGCGGGGCTCCTACAATGAGCAGTTCTTC. Protein: CASSSPRGSYNEQFF.

CDR3 residues: CASSLAGSLVGELFF. The CDR3 coding sequence is TGTGCCAGCAGCTTAGCTGGGAGTCTGGTCGGGGAGCTGTTTTTT. This chain connects TRBV11-2 to TRBJ2-2; weak D call: TRBD2 (5 bases). Germline CDR1 reads SGHAT; CDR2 reads FQNNGV. This CDR3 is built from 15 residues. Trimming left V 1 base short and J 7 bases short, with 13 bases between.

The J gene is TRBJ1-1, the V gene TRBV5-4, with 7 bases fitting TRBD1. The CDR3 contains 14 residues. In germline, CDR1 is SGHNT, CDR2 YYREEE (reference sequence). With V trimmed by 3 bases and J by 1 base, 3 bases remained unmatched. The CDR3 nucleotides read TGTGCCAGCAGCTCAGGGACAGCGAACACTGAAGCTTTCTTT. This gives the protein CASSSGTANTEAFF.

The V call is TRBV10-3, the J call TRBJ2-7, with no clear D. This CDR3 region has 12 residues. V was shortened by 6 bases and J by 0 bases, with 6 bases between the two germline ends. Germline V gives CDR1 ENHRY, CDR2 SYGVKD. CDR3 nucleotide sequence: TGTGCCATCAGCCCTACCTCCTACGAGCAGTACTTC. Translating gives CAISPTSYEQYF.

CDR3 in amino acids: CASSPRVLVYEQYF. Written as DNA, the CDR3 is TGTGCCAGCAGCCCGAGAGTTTTGGTTTACGAGCAGTACTTC. The chain carries TRBV7-3 and TRBJ2-7, with no clear D. CDR3 size: 14 residues. Germline lookup yields CDR1 SGHTA and CDR2 FQGTGA. V lost 5 bases, J lost 4 bases, and 15 bases lay in between.

This rearrangement joins TRBV7-9 to TRBJ2-2, with 11 bases matching TRBD2. Germline CDR1 reads SEHNR; CDR2 reads FQNEAQ (reference sequence). Unmatched junction bases numbered 3, after V lost 5 bases and J lost 1 base. CDR3 length: 16 residues. The CDR3 DNA reads TGTGCCAGCAGCGCTAGCGGGAGGTTGAACACCGGGGAGCTGTTTTTT. The encoded protein is CASSASGRLNTGELFF.

The genes are TRBV5-1 and TRBJ1-4; 7 positions agree with TRBD1. Per the germline V gene, CDR1 is SGHRS and CDR2 is YFSETQ. J was trimmed by 4 bases and V by 1 base; bases with no gene match: 4. The CDR3 covers 15 residues. The CDR3 loop is CASSLIQGDNEKLFF. The CDR3 DNA is TGCGCCAGCAGCTTGATCCAGGGGGATAATGAAAAACTGTTTTTT.

V and J are TRBV9 and TRBJ1-1; 9 nucleotides line up with TRBD1. The V and J ends lost 4 bases and 4 bases, in that order; junction bases with no gene match: 11. The CDR3 runs 16 residues. Per the germline V gene, CDR1 is SGDLS and CDR2 is YYNGEE. The CDR3 region is CASSPPGQGWATEAFF. The CDR3 region has the DNA TGTGCCAGCAGCCCGCCGGGACAGGGATGGGCCACTGAAGCTTTCTTT.

This sequence joins TRBV9 and TRBJ2-1, with 8 positions matching TRBD1. The CDR3 covers 14 residues. After removal of 0 bases from V and 7 bases from J, the junction contained 3 bases not matched to a gene. Germline V gene data show CDR1 as SGDLS and CDR2 as YYNGEE. The CDR3 spells CASSVGTGWNEQFF. CDR3 nucleotides: TGTGCCAGCAGCGTAGGGACAGGGTGGAATGAGCAGTTCTTC.

The chain joins TRBV20-1 to TRBJ1-5; no clear D. Germline CDR1 DFQATT, CDR2 SNEGSKA (reference sequence). This CDR3 contains 13 residues. The V and J ends lost 3 bases and 7 bases respectively, with 13 bases between them. Here the CDR3 DNA reads TGCAGTGCTAGTTACGGGTTGAGGCAGCCCCAGCATTTT. Translating gives CSASYGLRQPQHF.

The chain combines TRBV7-9 with TRBJ2-7; no reliable D call. This CDR3 comprises 14 residues. Trimming stripped 1 base from V and 0 bases from J, with 7 bases between. In germline, CDR1 is SEHNR, CDR2 FQNEAQ (reference sequence). CDR3 residues: CASSLELSSYEQYF. The DNA of the CDR3 is TGTGCCAGCAGCTTAGAGCTCAGCTCCTACGAGCAGTACTTC.

V is TRBV24-1 and J is TRBJ1-2, with a possible D match to TRBD1 (6 bases). The germline V gene has CDR1 KGHDR and CDR2 SFDVKD. V lost 3 bases, J lost 5 bases, and 12 bases lay in between. The CDR3 length is 14 residues. The CDR3 coding sequence is TGTGCCACCAGTGATCACGGGACACTTTATGGCTACACCTTC. Residues: CATSDHGTLYGYTF.

CDR3 amino acids: CASSTRTGASNEKLFF. In DNA, the CDR3 is TGTGCCAGCAGTACCCGGACAGGGGCGAGTAATGAAAAACTGTTTTTT. This chain joins TRBV28 and TRBJ1-4; 9 bases map to TRBD1. V dropped 5 bases and J dropped 4; count of bases not matched to a gene: 8. Per germline, CDR1 MDHEN and CDR2 SYDVKM. CDR3 size: 16 residues. The full variable domain, rest sourced from reference TRBV28 and TRBJ1-4, is DVKVTQSSRYLVKRTGEKVFLECVQDMDHENMFWYRQDPGLGLRLIYFSYDVKMKEKGDIPEGYSVSREKKERFSLILESASTNQTSMYLCASSTRTGASNEKLFFGSGTQLSVL.

The chain recombines TRBV28 with TRBJ1-5; the D gene is possibly TRBD1 (5 bases). This CDR3 is built from 17 residues. Trimming stripped 6 bases from V and 0 bases from J, with 18 bases between. Germline V CDR1 and CDR2: MDHEN, SYDVKM. CDR3 sequence: CASSPRSGRYSNQPQHF. As DNA, the CDR3 is TGTGCCAGCAGCCCCCGCTCGGGACGGTATAGCAATCAGCCCCAGCATTTT.

This chain links TRBV4-1 with TRBJ2-7; D remains unclear. V lost 1 base, J lost 3 bases, and 16 bases lay in between. The CDR3 length is 16 residues. Germline CDR1 is MGHRA and CDR2 is YSYEKL. CDR3 sequence (DNA): TGCGCCAGCAGCCAAGTCCCCGAGAAGACAAACTACGAGCAGTACTTC. It specifies CASSQVPEKTNYEQYF.

The genes are TRBV7-9 and TRBJ1-1; no clear D gene. There are 15 residues in the CDR3. Trimming shortened V by 5 bases and J by 1 base, and 14 bases separated the two germline ends. CDR1 is SEHNR and CDR2 is FQNEAQ in the germline V gene (reference sequence). CDR3 amino acids: CASSPKIGPNTEAFF. The CDR3 bases are TGTGCCAGCAGCCCTAAAATTGGCCCGAACACTGAAGCTTTCTTT. The entire variable domain, with the rest obtained from reference TRBV7-9 and TRBJ1-1, is as follows: DTGVSQNPRHKITKRGQNVTFRCDPISEHNRLYWYRQTLGQGPEFLTYFQNEAQLEKSRLLSDRFSAERPKGSFSTLEIQRTEQGDSAMYLCASSPKIGPNTEAFFGQGTRLTVV.

V gene TRBV15 combines with J gene TRBJ2-2, with D unresolved. Trimming removed 0 bases at V and 1 base at J, with 6 bases between. Germline CDR1 and CDR2: LNHNV and YYDKDF (reference sequence). This CDR3 spans 15 amino acids. CDR3 loop: CATSRDAENTGELFF. CDR3 sequence (DNA): TGTGCCACCAGCAGAGATGCGGAGAACACCGGGGAGCTGTTTTTT.

This chain joins TRBV5-5 and TRBJ2-1; D possibly corresponds to TRBD2 (5 bases). This CDR3 region has 16 residues. Germline V gives CDR1 SGHKS, CDR2 YYEKEE (reference sequence). Trimming cost V 4 bases and J 7 bases, with 21 bases left between them. The CDR3 protein is CASSNRLQATGNEQFF. CDR3 bases: TGTGCCAGCAGCAACCGGCTCCAAGCGACGGGAAATGAGCAGTTCTTC. Drawing the rest from reference TRBV5-5 and TRBJ2-1, the complete variable domain is DAGVTQSPTHLIKTRGQQVTLRCSPISGHKSVSWYQQVLGQGPQFIFQYYEKEERGRGNFPDRFSARQFPNYSSELNVNALLLGDSALYLCASSNRLQATGNEQFFGPGTRLTVL.

CDR3 sequence reads: CASSFTETGTEKLFF. DNA of the CDR3: TGTGCCAGCAGTTTTACCGAGACAGGGACGGAAAAACTGTTTTTT. This chain joins TRBV28 and TRBJ1-4; 7 positions match TRBD1. The ends lost 3 bases at V and 8 bases at J; junction bases unmatched: 9. CDR1 is MDHEN, CDR2 SYDVKM, per germline. The CDR3 is 15 amino acids.

J is TRBJ2-5 and V is TRBV3-1 (or the pseudogene TRBV3-2); D gene ambiguous. Between the trimmed V and J ends, which lost 7 bases and 5 bases, there was a span of 17 bases. CDR1 is LGHDT, CDR2 YNNKEL, per germline (reference sequence). CDR3 size: 14 residues. CDR3 sequence (DNA): TGTGCCAGCACCCCAGTGGGGTCTAGGGAGACCCAGTACTTC. Translation gives CASTPVGSRETQYF.

The chain recombines TRBV6-2 or TRBV6-3 with TRBJ2-3; D is unclear. Trimming stripped 2 bases from V and 0 bases from J, with 9 bases between. The CDR3 loop spans 15 amino acids. The germline CDR1 and CDR2 sequences are MNHEY and SVGEGT. The CDR3 is CASSYPASSTDTQYF. The CDR3, as DNA: TGTGCCAGCAGTTACCCGGCGTCTAGCACAGATACGCAGTATTTT.

V and J are TRBV10-3 and TRBJ2-3; 11 nucleotides align to TRBD2. There are 16 residues in the CDR3. V lost 6 bases to trimming and J lost 0 bases; unmatched junction nucleotides: 5. Looked up from germline, CDR1 is ENHRY and CDR2 is SYGVKD. CDR3 sequence reads: CAIRPGTSGSTDTQYF. CDR3 DNA sequence: TGTGCCATCAGACCTGGGACTAGCGGTAGCACAGATACGCAGTATTTT.